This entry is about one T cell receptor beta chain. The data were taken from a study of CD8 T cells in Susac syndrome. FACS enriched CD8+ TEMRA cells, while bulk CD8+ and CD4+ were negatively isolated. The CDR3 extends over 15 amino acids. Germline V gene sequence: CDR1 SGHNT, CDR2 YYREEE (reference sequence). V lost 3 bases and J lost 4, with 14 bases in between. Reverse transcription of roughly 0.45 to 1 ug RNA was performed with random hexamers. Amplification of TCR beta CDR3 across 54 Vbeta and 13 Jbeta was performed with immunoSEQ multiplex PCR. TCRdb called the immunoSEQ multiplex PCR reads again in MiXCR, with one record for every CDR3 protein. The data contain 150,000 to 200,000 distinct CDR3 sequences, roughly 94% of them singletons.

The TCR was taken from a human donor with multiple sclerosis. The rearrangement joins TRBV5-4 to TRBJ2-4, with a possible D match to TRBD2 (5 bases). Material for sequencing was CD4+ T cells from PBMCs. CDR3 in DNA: TGTGCCAGCAGCTCCATGAGCCGGGAAAAAAACATTCAGTACTTC. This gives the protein CASSSMSREKNIQYF.